The 4 T cell receptor beta chains in this list originate from one sample, sequenced in a study of tumor-infiltrating lymphocytes in primary liver carcinoma. Synthesis of TCR beta cDNA was carried out from 500 ng total RNA with a constant-region primer. Employing slightly modified ARM-PCR, three nested multiplex PCR rounds were run, and these gave rise to the TCR beta libraries. A C-beta reverse primer and TRBV1-TRBV30 forward primers served in each of the first two PCR rounds, at ten to eleven cycles apiece. TCRdb re-called the multiplex PCR reads with MiXCR, one entry per CDR3 protein. The sample yields about 320,000 distinct CDR3 sequences, 55% to 65% seen once. Germline DNA was also extracted, and blood RNA was taken from unsorted whole blood. The sequenced sample consisted of peripheral blood. The source of these receptors is a man aged 40-50 years with primary liver carcinoma and hepatitis B virus infection.

As concerns this clonotype: Since a much larger clone is just one base distant, this may be a read error. V is TRBV12-3 or TRBV12-4 and J is TRBJ2-6, with 9 bases fitting TRBD1. The CDR3 totals 15 residues. DNA for the CDR3: TGTGCCGGCAGACGGACAGGGGATGGGGCCAACGTCCTGACTTTC. Protein product: CAGRRTGDGANVLTF.

The genes are TRBV5-1 and TRBJ2-1, with TRBD2 matching over 8 bases. The CDR3 has 14 residues. V was clipped by 0 bases and J by 6 bases; unmatched bases: 2. CDR1 SGHRS and CDR2 YFSETQ come from the germline V gene. CDR3 bases: TGCGCCAGCAGCTTGGACGGGAGGGTCAATGAGCAGTTCTTC. Amino acids: CASSLDGRVNEQFF.

The chain joins TRBV28 to TRBJ1-2; weak D call: TRBD1 (5 bases). This CDR3 has 17 amino acids. Germline loops: CDR1 MDHEN, CDR2 SYDVKM. The CDR3 sequence: CTISSGVAWGQSGGYTF. CDR3 bases: TGTACCATCAGTTCAGGCGTGGCGTGGGGCCAGTCAGGTGGCTACACCTTC.

On this clonotype: A much bigger clone sits one base away, suggesting this may be a read error. As DNA, the CDR3 is TGTGTCTGGAGTGTCCGACAGGGACTTGAGCAGTTCTTC. Translated, it gives CVWSVRQGLEQFF. The gene calls are TRBV30 and TRBJ2-1; TRBD1 is a possible D gene (7 bases). The CDR3 is 13 residues long. Germline V lookup: CDR1 GTSNPN, CDR2 SVGIG (reference sequence).